The rows below give T cell receptor beta chains drawn from one sample of a study of Ad26.COV2.S vaccination and SARS-CoV-2 variants. Sequencing was performed with immunoSEQ multiplex PCR; in TCRdb, only in-frame clones are kept and a portion is missing. The sample consists of 85,000 to 120,000 clones, 80% of them appearing once. Here the sequenced sample was peripheral blood, taken after recovery from COVID-19. All receptors come from a human donor who had recovered from COVID-19. CDR3s include the opening cysteine and the closing phenylalanine or tryptophan. A D gene is named only where the DNA matches it firmly. Clone size is given for some rows only: seen once, a few or many times, or a class if the clone is expanded.

TRBV6-1,TRBD1,NA,TRBJ2-7,TGTGCCAGCAGTGAACAGGGGGCGGACGAGCAGTACTTC,CASSEQGADEQYF
TRBV5-1,NA,NA,TRBJ1-1,TGCGCCAGCAGCCAGCAGGCGCGGGGGAACACTGAAGCTTTCTTT,CASSQQARGNTEAFF
TRBV7-2,NA,NA,TRBJ2-3,TGTGCCAGCAGCCTAGGGGTAGCTGACGGGGGAGATACGCAGTATTTT,CASSLGVADGGDTQYF
TRBV28,NA,NA,TRBJ2-7,TGTGCCAGCAGTCAGCCGGGCTCCTACGAGCAGTACTTC,CASSQPGSYEQYF
TRBV27,NA,NA,TRBJ2-1,TGTGCCAGCAGTCAAGGGTGGGGTGAGCAGTTCTTC,CASSQGWGEQFF
TRBV12-3/TRBV12-4,NA,NA,TRBJ1-4,TGTGCCAGCAGCATGACAGTAGAAGAAAAACTGTTTTTT,CASSMTVEEKLFF
TRBV6-6,TRBD2,NA,TRBJ2-3,TGTGCCAGCAGTTACGGACTAGCAATCACAGATACGCAGTATTTT,CASSYGLAITDTQYF
TRBV10-1,NA,NA,TRBJ2-1,TGCGCCAGCAGTGAGTCTGGGGCGACTCAGTTCTTC,CASSESGATQFF
TRBV24-1,NA,NA,TRBJ2-3,TGTGCCACCAGTGACCCCGTGGAAGCGGGTAGCACAGATACGCAGTATTTT,CATSDPVEAGSTDTQYF
TRBV7-9,TRBD1,large,TRBJ2-7,TGTGCCAGCAGCCATAGGGACAGAAACTACGAGCAGTACTTC,CASSHRDRNYEQYF
TRBV19,NA,NA,TRBJ1-5,TGTGCCAGTAGTCCCCAGGGCAATCAGCCCCAGCATTTT,CASSPQGNQPQHF
TRBV18,NA,NA,TRBJ1-1,TGTGCCAGCTCACCGGGACACAGCTTGAACACTGAAGCTTTCTTT,CASSPGHSLNTEAFF
TRBV18,NA,NA,TRBJ2-3,TGTGCCAGCTCACCATTTGAACTTACAGGGAACACAGATACGCAGTATTTT,CASSPFELTGNTDTQYF
TRBV3-1/TRBV3-2,NA,NA,TRBJ2-1,TGTGCCAGCAGTATCCGTAGGAATGAGCAGTTCTTC,CASSIRRNEQFF
TRBV7-9,TRBD1,few,TRBJ2-7,TGTGCCAGCAGCTTGGGACAGGGTCTTTTCGAGCAGTACTTC,CASSLGQGLFEQYF
TRBV5-4,NA,NA,TRBJ1-1,TGTACCAGCAGCTACGACAGAAGAAGAGCTTTCTTT,CTSSYDRRRAFF
TRBV28,NA,few,TRBJ1-2,TGTGCCAGCAGTACTCAGGGTTTCTATGGCTACACCTTC,CASSTQGFYGYTF
TRBV7-3,NA,few,TRBJ1-6,TGTGCCAGCAGCTTGGGGGGGAATTCACCCCTCCACTTT,CASSLGGNSPLHF
TRBV27,NA,NA,TRBJ2-2,TGTGCCAGCAGTAATAAACAGGGAATACCCGGGGAGCTGTTTTTT,CASSNKQGIPGELFF
TRBV2,NA,many,TRBJ1-5,TGTGCCAGCAGTGAGGGTTGGCAGCCCCAGCATTTT,CASSEGWQPQHF
TRBV5-1,TRBD1,NA,TRBJ2-7,TGCGCCAGCAGCGCCGGGACAGCGATCTCCGAGCAGTACTTC,CASSAGTAISEQYF
TRBV5-1,NA,NA,TRBJ2-7,TGCGCCAGCAGCTCCAGGGGTCACGAAGACGAGCAGTACTTC,CASSSRGHEDEQYF
TRBV4-2,TRBD1,NA,TRBJ2-3,TGTGCCAGCAGCCAAGGGGGACAGGGGGCGAATACGCAGTATTTT,CASSQGGQGANTQYF
TRBV6-2/TRBV6-3,NA,NA,TRBJ2-3,TGTGCCAGCAGTCGGGAGATTCGCACAGATACGCAGTATTTT,CASSREIRTDTQYF
TRBV5-1,TRBD2,NA,TRBJ2-3,TGCGCCAGCAGCTTGGAAGGGACTAGCGCAGATACGCAGTATTTT,CASSLEGTSADTQYF
TRBV9,NA,NA,TRBJ2-5,TGTGCCAGCAGCGTACGTATGGGAGAGACCCAGTACTTC,CASSVRMGETQYF
TRBV4-1,TRBD1,NA,TRBJ1-5,TGCGCCAGCAGCCAACAGGACAGGGTGGGACAGCCCCAGCATTTT,CASSQQDRVGQPQHF
TRBV5-1,TRBD1,NA,TRBJ2-1,TGCGCCAGCAGCTCTGCGACAGGGTACAATGAGCAGTTCTTC,CASSSATGYNEQFF
TRBV29-1,TRBD1,once,TRBJ1-5,TGCAGCGTTGAGGGACAGGGCGATCAGCCCCAGCATTTT,CSVEGQGDQPQHF
TRBV25-1,NA,NA,TRBJ2-3,TGTGCCAGCAGTCAATTAGATACGCAGTATTTT,CASSQLDTQYF
TRBV5-6,NA,NA,TRBJ1-1,TGTGCCAGCAGCTTTGTAGGCCGTAACACTGAAGCTTTCTTT,CASSFVGRNTEAFF
TRBV11-2,TRBD1,NA,TRBJ1-1,TGTGCCAGCAGCTTTTTGTTGAGGGGGCGGGCGAACACTGAAGCTTTCTTT,CASSFLLRGRANTEAFF
TRBV2,NA,NA,TRBJ2-3,TGTGCCAGCAATATGATAGGGGTAAACTCAGATACGCAGTATTTT,CASNMIGVNSDTQYF
TRBV5-1,TRBD1,NA,TRBJ1-4,TGCGCCAGCAGCTTAGACAGGGGGCAGGATGAAAAACTGTTTTTT,CASSLDRGQDEKLFF
TRBV29-1,NA,few,TRBJ2-5,TGCAGCTTTGACGGGGGTGGAGAGACCCAGTACTTC,CSFDGGGETQYF
TRBV6-6,NA,NA,TRBJ1-3,TGTGCCAGCATACGCGACAGCTCGGGAAACACCATATATTTT,CASIRDSSGNTIYF
TRBV2,NA,once,TRBJ1-4,TGTGCCAGCACCCCCGGAATAGGGTTTAATGAAAAACTGTTTTTT,CASTPGIGFNEKLFF
TRBV7-3,NA,NA,TRBJ1-1,TGTGCCAGCAGCTTAACTACGAGGACTGAAGCTTTCTTT,CASSLTTRTEAFF
TRBV6-5,NA,NA,TRBJ1-1,TGTGCCAGCAGTTACGGAATGGGCGCCGAAGCTTTCTTT,CASSYGMGAEAFF
TRBV3-1/TRBV3-2,NA,few,TRBJ1-2,TGTGCCAGCAGCCAAGGACCCAGCGGCTATGGCTACACCTTC,CASSQGPSGYGYTF
TRBV28,NA,NA,TRBJ2-3,TGTGCCAGCAGTGGCCCTTACACAGATACGCAGTATTTT,CASSGPYTDTQYF
TRBV5-1,NA,few,TRBJ2-7,TGCGCCAGCAGCTTGGACGCAGGGGTATCTGACGAGCAGTACTTC,CASSLDAGVSDEQYF
TRBV30,NA,NA,TRBJ1-1,TGTGCCTGGTCTCGTTTAATAGTGTGGAACACTGAAGCTTTCTTT,CAWSRLIVWNTEAFF
TRBV18,TRBD2,NA,TRBJ2-5,TGTGCCAGCTCAGGTCTGCGGGGGGAACAAGAGACCCAGTACTTC,CASSGLRGEQETQYF
TRBV21-1,NA,NA,TRBJ1-4,TGTGCCAGCAGCAAAGTTTTGGTTGAAAAACTGTTTTTT,CASSKVLVEKLFF
TRBV12-5,TRBD1,NA,TRBJ1-6,TGTGCTAGTGGTTTAAGGACAGGACCCAGCTCCTATAATTCACCCCTCCACTTT,CASGLRTGPSSYNSPLHF
TRBV28,NA,NA,TRBJ1-2,TGTGCCAGCAGCTCACTGTCACAGGGCCTAGGGGGCTACACCTTC,CASSSLSQGLGGYTF